Following are 24 T cell receptor beta chains from one sample sequenced in a study of technical replicates of blood from several donors. Sequencing used immunoSEQ multiplex PCR; TCRdb keeps in-frame clones, though not all of them. The sample records 75,000 to 95,000 clones, roughly 95% being singletons. Specimen: T cells isolated from PBMCs. These receptors originate from a human donor in good health.

The chain uses TRBV6-5 and TRBJ2-3; D gene ambiguous. Germline V gene sequence: CDR1 MNHEY, CDR2 SVGAGI. The V and J ends lost 0 bases and 4 bases respectively, with 14 bases between them. This CDR3 region has 16 residues. CDR3 in amino acids: CASSYSPRPKADTQYF. CDR3 nucleotides: TGTGCCAGCAGTTACTCACCCAGGCCCAAGGCAGATACGCAGTATTTT.

The CDR3 here is CAISDSVSPPEQYF. For the CDR3, the DNA is TGTGCCATCAGTGATAGCGTCAGTCCCCCCGAGCAGTACTTC. J is TRBJ2-7 and V is TRBV10-3, with a tentative D call TRBD2 (5 bases). The V gene lost 3 bases and the J gene lost 6 bases, with 15 bases spanning the gap. Germline V gene data show CDR1 as ENHRY and CDR2 as SYGVKD. The CDR3 has 14 residues.

J is TRBJ1-2 and V is TRBV4-2; TRBD1 agrees at 7 bases. CDR3 size: 17 residues. V was pared by 3 bases and J by 2 bases, with 12 bases of the junction left unmatched. CDR1 is LGHNA, CDR2 YNFKEQ, per germline. The CDR3 sequence is CASSQGTAPSFNYGYTF. The CDR3 DNA follows: TGTGCCAGCAGCCAGGGGACAGCCCCCAGCTTCAACTATGGCTACACCTTC.

V and J are TRBV2 and TRBJ2-3; 7 bases map to TRBD1. Germline assignment: CDR1 SNHLY and CDR2 FYNNEI. The CDR3 consists of 15 residues. Unmatched junction bases numbered 9, after V lost 9 bases and J lost 0 bases. DNA for the CDR3: TGTGCCAGTCCGAGGACAGGTCTTAGCACAGATACGCAGTATTTT. Its protein is CASPRTGLSTDTQYF.

The table lists this clone with a count of one. The chain employs TRBV5-1 and TRBJ2-3, with D unclear. Trimming took off 0 bases at V and 1 base at J, with 6 bases between the two ends. CDR1 and CDR2 from the germline V gene are SGHRS and YFSETQ. CDR3 size: 14 residues. CDR3 sequence: CASSLASGTDTQYF. CDR3 DNA sequence: TGCGCCAGCAGCTTGGCCAGCGGCACAGATACGCAGTATTTT. Variable domain in full (rest from reference TRBV5-1 and TRBJ2-3): KAGVTQTPRYLIKTRGQQVTLSCSPISGHRSVSWYQQTPGQGLQFLFEYFSETQRNKGNFPGRFSGRQFSNSRSEMNVSTLELGDSALYLCASSLASGTDTQYFGPGTRLTVL.

The chain combines TRBV21-1 with TRBJ1-2; the D segment call TRBD1 is taken from the table without a DNA check. TRBV21-1 is deemed a pseudogene. The CDR3 is made up of 14 amino acids. Written as DNA, the CDR3 is TGTGCCAGCAGGAGGGACAGGTTTCCCTATGGCTACACCTTC. It codes for CASRRDRFPYGYTF.

The J gene is TRBJ2-2, the V gene TRBV11-3, with 10 bases identical to TRBD1. Germline V lookup: CDR1 SGHNT, CDR2 YENEEA. The CDR3 totals 17 residues. V dropped 1 base and J dropped 6; count of bases not matched to a gene: 8. The CDR3 DNA is TGTGCCAGCAGCTTAGCTCCGGGACAGGGGAGGTCCGGGGAGCTGTTTTTT. Translating it yields CASSLAPGQGRSGELFF.

The J gene is TRBJ1-4, the V gene TRBV12-5, with D uncertain. V was cut by 1 base and J by 5 bases, with 5 bases left in between. This CDR3 spans 13 amino acids. The germline gives CDR1 LGHNT, CDR2 FRNRAP. The CDR3 DNA sequence: TGTGCTAGTGGTTTGGGGCAAAATGAAAAACTGTTTTTT. It encodes CASGLGQNEKLFF.

Here the CDR3 DNA reads TGTGCCAGCAGCCGGGGACTAGCGGAGGACTACAATGAGCAGTTCTTC. Its protein is CASSRGLAEDYNEQFF. The genes are TRBV4-2 and TRBJ2-1, with 11 bases lining up with TRBD2. In germline, CDR1 is LGHNA, CDR2 YNFKEQ. Unmatched junction bases numbered 5, after V lost 4 bases and J lost 3 bases. This CDR3 contains 16 residues.

This sequence joins TRBV4-3 and TRBJ2-5; TRBD2 agrees at 7 bases. The CDR3 runs 16 residues. Germline V gene data show CDR1 as LGHNA and CDR2 as YSLEER. V lost 0 bases to trimming and J lost 5 bases; unmatched junction nucleotides: 9. This CDR3 is CASSQDGGEGRETQYF. CDR3 DNA: TGCGCCAGCAGCCAAGATGGGGGGGAGGGCCGGGAGACCCAGTACTTC.

Written as DNA, the CDR3 is TGTGCCAGCAGCAGTCGGAGGGAGGTGAACACTGAAGCTTTCTTT. It is translated as CASSSRREVNTEAFF. The V and J genes are TRBV4-2 and TRBJ1-1; D uncertain. CDR1 is LGHNA and CDR2 is YNFKEQ in the germline V gene. V gave up 5 bases and J gave up 0 bases, with 13 bases separating them. The CDR3 is made up of 15 amino acids.

The rearrangement links TRBV4-2 to TRBJ2-1, with D possibly TRBD2 on 5 matching bases. The CDR3 is made up of 16 amino acids. Germline V gene lookup returns CDR1 LGHNA and CDR2 YNFKEQ. Trimming pared 0 bases from V and 0 bases from J, leaving 9 bases between. This CDR3 reads CASSQEEAGSYNEQFF. CDR3 bases: TGTGCCAGCAGCCAAGAAGAGGCGGGCTCCTACAATGAGCAGTTCTTC.

In its sample, this clone was seen once. This chain links TRBV28 with TRBJ1-2; weak D call: TRBD1 (6 bases). The CDR3 has 10 residues. V was cut by 6 bases and J by 8 bases, with 7 bases left in between. Germline values: CDR1 MDHEN, CDR2 SYDVKM. The CDR3: CASSRGGYTF. CDR3 bases: TGTGCCAGCAGCAGGGGCGGCTACACCTTC.

This clone was observed once. The chain combines TRBV7-3 with TRBJ2-2, with TRBD2 matching over 11 bases. The V gene end was trimmed by 3 bases and the J gene end by 4 bases; junction bases not matched to a gene: 1. The CDR3 loop spans 15 amino acids. Germline V gene data show CDR1 as SGHTA and CDR2 as FQGTGA. The DNA of the CDR3 is TGTGCCAGCAGCTTGGGGACTAGCGGCACCGGGGAGCTGTTTTTT. Translated: CASSLGTSGTGELFF.

V usage is TRBV7-2 and J usage is TRBJ2-3; tentatively, D is TRBD1 (5 bases). CDR3 length equals 13 residues. Trimming took off 1 base at V and 5 bases at J, with 7 bases between the two ends. The germline CDR1 and CDR2 sequences are SGHTA and FQGNSA. The CDR3 sequence is CASSLVRGDTQYF. DNA of the CDR3: TGTGCCAGCAGCTTAGTAAGGGGAGATACGCAGTATTTT.

This clone was found once. The rearrangement joins TRBV5-4 to TRBJ2-1; tentative D call: TRBD2 (6 bases). Between the trimmed V and J ends, which lost 1 base and 7 bases, there was a span of 9 bases. Germline V gives CDR1 SGHNT, CDR2 YYREEE (reference sequence). This CDR3 is 13 amino acids long. The CDR3 nucleotides read TGTGCCAGCAGCTTGCGGGAGAGTAATGAGCAGTTCTTC. Residues: CASSLRESNEQFF.

Only a few counts were recorded for this clone. The chain uses TRBV5-1 and TRBJ1-3; 8 bases align to TRBD1. Germline lookup yields CDR1 SGHRS and CDR2 YFSETQ. The CDR3 length is 15 residues. V dropped 4 bases and J dropped 4; count of bases not matched to a gene: 7. CDR3 amino acids: CASSTTGGKGNTIYF. The CDR3 nucleotides read TGCGCCAGCAGCACAACAGGGGGGAAGGGAAACACCATATATTTT.

This clone appeared a single time. The V and J genes are TRBV29-1 and TRBJ1-1, with unresolved D. Trimming stripped 2 bases from V and 6 bases from J, with 7 bases between. Germline V gene lookup returns CDR1 SQVTM and CDR2 ANQGSEA. The CDR3 is 11 amino acids. The CDR3 sequence: CSVELISEAFF. The CDR3 nucleotides read TGCAGCGTTGAACTAATTTCTGAAGCTTTCTTT.

V and J are TRBV29-1 and TRBJ2-1; a weak D match, TRBD2 (5 bases). Germline lookup yields CDR1 SQVTM and CDR2 ANQGSEA. The CDR3 runs to 12 residues. V was shortened by 7 bases and J by 6 bases, with 13 bases between the two germline ends. CDR3 DNA: TGCAGCGCCGAGAGGGTGGGCAATGAGCAGTTCTTC. Its translation is CSAERVGNEQFF.

The V gene is TRBV9, the J gene TRBJ2-3, with 7 bases fitting TRBD1. CDR3 size: 15 residues. V trimming: 4 bases; J trimming: 7 bases; junction bases outside the gene matches: 12. From germline, CDR1 is SGDLS and CDR2 YYNGEE. The CDR3 is CASSSITGDMNTQYF. CDR3 nucleotides: TGTGCCAGCAGCAGTATAACAGGGGATATGAATACGCAGTATTTT.

The chain has TRBV9 and TRBJ2-1; maybe TRBD2 (5 bases). The CDR3 sequence is 15 residues long. Per the germline V gene, CDR1 is SGDLS and CDR2 is YYNGEE. V was cut by 8 bases and J by 6 bases, with 21 bases left in between. The CDR3 reads CASKKDPGTPNEQFF. The CDR3 coding sequence is TGTGCCAGTAAGAAGGATCCGGGAACGCCCAATGAGCAGTTCTTC.

The chain carries TRBV28 and TRBJ1-5; TRBD1 is a possible D gene (6 bases). CDR3 length: 16 amino acids. V was clipped by 1 base and J by 6 bases, with 16 bases between them. The germline gives CDR1 MDHEN, CDR2 SYDVKM. Here the CDR3 reads CASSLLSGEGSQPQHF. The CDR3 DNA is TGTGCCAGCAGTTTATTGTCAGGGGAGGGGAGTCAGCCCCAGCATTTT.

The rearrangement links TRBV13 to TRBJ2-3, with 8 nucleotides matching TRBD1. Per germline, CDR1 PRHDT and CDR2 FYEKMQ (reference sequence). V lost 1 base and J lost 3; bases outside the gene matches: 9. CDR3 length: 17 residues. CDR3 DNA sequence: TGTGCCAGCAGCTTAGACGCAGGGGGCGCCTGGACAGATACGCAGTATTTT. It codes for CASSLDAGGAWTDTQYF.

The rearrangement links TRBV5-1 to TRBJ2-2; 8 bases match TRBD2. The CDR3 totals 18 residues. Germline V gives CDR1 SGHRS, CDR2 YFSETQ. The trim removed 4 bases at V and 5 bases at J, leaving 16 bases unmatched. CDR3 region: CASSKRAGEGSRTGELFF. Written as DNA, the CDR3 is TGCGCCAGCAGCAAAAGAGCGGGAGAGGGTTCAAGAACCGGGGAGCTGTTTTTT.